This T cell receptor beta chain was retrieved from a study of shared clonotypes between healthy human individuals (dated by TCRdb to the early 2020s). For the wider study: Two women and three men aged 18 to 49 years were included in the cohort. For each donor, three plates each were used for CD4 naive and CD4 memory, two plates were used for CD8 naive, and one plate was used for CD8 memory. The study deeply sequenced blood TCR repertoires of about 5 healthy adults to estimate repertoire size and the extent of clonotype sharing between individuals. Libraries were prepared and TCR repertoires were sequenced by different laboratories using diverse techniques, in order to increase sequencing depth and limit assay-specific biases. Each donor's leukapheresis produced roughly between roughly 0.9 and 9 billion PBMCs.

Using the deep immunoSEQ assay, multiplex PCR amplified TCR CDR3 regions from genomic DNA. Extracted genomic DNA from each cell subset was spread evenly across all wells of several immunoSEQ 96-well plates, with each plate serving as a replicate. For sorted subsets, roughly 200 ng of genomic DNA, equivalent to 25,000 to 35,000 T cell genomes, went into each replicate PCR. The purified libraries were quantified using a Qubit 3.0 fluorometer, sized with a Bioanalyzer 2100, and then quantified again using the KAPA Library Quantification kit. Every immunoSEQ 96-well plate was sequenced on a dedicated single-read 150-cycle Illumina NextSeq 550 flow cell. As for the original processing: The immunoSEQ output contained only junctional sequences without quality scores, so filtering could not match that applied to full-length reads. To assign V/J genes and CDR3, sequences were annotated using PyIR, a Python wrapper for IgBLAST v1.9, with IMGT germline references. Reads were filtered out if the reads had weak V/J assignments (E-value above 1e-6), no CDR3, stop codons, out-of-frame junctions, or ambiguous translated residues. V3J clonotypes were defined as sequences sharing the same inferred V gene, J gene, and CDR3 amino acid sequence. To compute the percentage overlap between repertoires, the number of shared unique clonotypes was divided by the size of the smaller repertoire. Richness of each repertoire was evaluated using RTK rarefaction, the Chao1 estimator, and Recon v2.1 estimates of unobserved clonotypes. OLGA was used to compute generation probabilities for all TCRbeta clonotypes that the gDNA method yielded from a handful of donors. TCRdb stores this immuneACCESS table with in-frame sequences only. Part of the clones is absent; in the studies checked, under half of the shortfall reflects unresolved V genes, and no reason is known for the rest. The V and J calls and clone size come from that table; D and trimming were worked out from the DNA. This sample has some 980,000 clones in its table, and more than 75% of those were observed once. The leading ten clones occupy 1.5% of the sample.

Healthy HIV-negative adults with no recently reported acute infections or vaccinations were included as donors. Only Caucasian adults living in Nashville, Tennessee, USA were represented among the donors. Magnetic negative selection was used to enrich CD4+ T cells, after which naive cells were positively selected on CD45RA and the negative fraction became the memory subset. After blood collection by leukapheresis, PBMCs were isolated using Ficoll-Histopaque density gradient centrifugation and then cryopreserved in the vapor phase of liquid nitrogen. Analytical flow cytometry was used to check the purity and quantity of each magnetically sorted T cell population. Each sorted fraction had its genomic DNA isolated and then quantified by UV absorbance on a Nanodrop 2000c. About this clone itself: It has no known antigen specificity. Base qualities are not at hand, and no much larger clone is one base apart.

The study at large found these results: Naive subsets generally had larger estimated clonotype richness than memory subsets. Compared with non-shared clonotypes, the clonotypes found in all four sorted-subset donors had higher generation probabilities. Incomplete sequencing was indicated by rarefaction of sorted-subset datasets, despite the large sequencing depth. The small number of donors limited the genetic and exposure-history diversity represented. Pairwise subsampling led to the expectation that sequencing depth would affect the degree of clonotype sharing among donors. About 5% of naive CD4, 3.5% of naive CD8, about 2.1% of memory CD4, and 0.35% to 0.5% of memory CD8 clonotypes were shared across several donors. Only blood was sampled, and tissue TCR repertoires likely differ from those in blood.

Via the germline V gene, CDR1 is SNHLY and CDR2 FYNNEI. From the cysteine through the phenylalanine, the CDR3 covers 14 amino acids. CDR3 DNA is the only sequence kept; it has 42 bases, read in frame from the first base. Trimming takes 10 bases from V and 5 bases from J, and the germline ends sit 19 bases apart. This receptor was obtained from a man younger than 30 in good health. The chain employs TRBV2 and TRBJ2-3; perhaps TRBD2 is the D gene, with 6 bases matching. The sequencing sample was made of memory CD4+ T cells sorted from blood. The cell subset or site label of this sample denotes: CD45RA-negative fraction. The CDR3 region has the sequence CATGTGGGGDTQYF. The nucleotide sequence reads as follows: TGTGCCACCGGGACCGGGGGTGGCGGAGATACGCAGTATTTT. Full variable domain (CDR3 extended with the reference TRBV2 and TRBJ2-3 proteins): EPEVTQTPSHQVTQMGQEVILRCVPISNHLYFYWYRQILGQKVEFLVSFYNNEISEKSEIFDDQFSVERPDGSNFTLKIRSTKLEDSAMYFCATGTGGGGDTQYFGPGTRLTVL.